The entry that follows covers one TCR beta chain sequence. This specimen comes from a study of cytomegalovirus exposure and HLA in healthy donors. Measured with immunoSEQ multiplex PCR; TCRdb has only the in-frame clones, and not every one. The sample includes 160,000 or so clones, around nine tenths of them seen just once. Germline V gives CDR1 SGHAT, CDR2 FQNNGV. This CDR3 region has 16 residues. Trimming at V came to 2 bases and at J to 5 bases, leaving 9 bases not matched to a gene. Material for sequencing was PBMCs. This clonotype originated in a man aged 18 to 29 in good health and CMV-seronegative. V is TRBV11-2 and J is TRBJ2-7, with TRBD1 matching 10 bases. The CDR3 region is CASSLRRDRGFDEQYF. As DNA, the CDR3 is TGTGCCAGCAGCTTACGCCGGGACAGGGGTTTCGACGAGCAGTACTTC. Full variable domain (rest looked up from reference TRBV11-2 and TRBJ2-7): EAGVAQSPRYKIIEKRQSVAFWCNPISGHATLYWYQQILGQGPKLLIQFQNNGVVDDSQLPKDRFSAERLKGVDSTLKIQPAKLEDSAVYLCASSLRRDRGFDEQYFGPGTRLTVT.